This TCR beta chain stems from a study of T-cell memory formation after mild COVID-19. Study-level background: Largely, TCR clusters stayed within a single donor.

On this clonotype: Its specificity is not known.

TCRdb re-analysed the 5' RACE reads in MiXCR, keeping a single row per CDR3 protein. The table records about 200,000 distinct CDR3 sequences, around 8.8% of them present only once. Findings and limits, study-wide: Among CD4+ contracting clones, most were CM and EM, and CD8+ ones EMRA. Confirmation was lacking for SARS-CoV-2 specificity of second-wave clones that peaked on day 37.

This receptor was obtained from a man younger than 35 who had mild COVID-19 (a few samples of this study predate the infection). Cell type and time point are not known. Sequencing used PBMCs or a T cell subset sorted from them (not recorded which).

The CDR3 coding sequence is TGTGCCAGTAGTGCACCACGACAGGGCTCTGGGGCCAACGTCCTGACTTTC. Translating it yields CASSAPRQGSGANVLTF. This rearrangement joins TRBV19 to TRBJ2-6, with TRBD1 identical over 7 bases. The CDR3 covers 17 residues. Trimming removed 5 bases from V and 0 bases from J; junction bases left unmatched: 7. The germline gives CDR1 LNHDA, CDR2 SQIVND (reference sequence).